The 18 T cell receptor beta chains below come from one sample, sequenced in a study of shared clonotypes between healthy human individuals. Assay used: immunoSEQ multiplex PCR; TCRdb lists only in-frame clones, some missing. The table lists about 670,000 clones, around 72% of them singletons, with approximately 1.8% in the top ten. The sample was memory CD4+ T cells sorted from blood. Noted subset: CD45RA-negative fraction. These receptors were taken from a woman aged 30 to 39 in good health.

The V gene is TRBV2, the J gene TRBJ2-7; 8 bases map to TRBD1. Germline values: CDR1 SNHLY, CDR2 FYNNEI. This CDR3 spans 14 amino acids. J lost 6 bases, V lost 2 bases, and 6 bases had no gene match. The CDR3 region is CASSEWQGAGEQYF. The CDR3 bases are TGTGCCAGCAGTGAATGGCAGGGGGCCGGCGAGCAGTACTTC.

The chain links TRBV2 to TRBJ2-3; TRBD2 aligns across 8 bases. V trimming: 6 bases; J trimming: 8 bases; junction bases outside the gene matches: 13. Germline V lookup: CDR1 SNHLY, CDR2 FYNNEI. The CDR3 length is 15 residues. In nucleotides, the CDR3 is TGTGCCAGCAGGCCAACTAGCGGCGGGGGTGGTACGCAGTATTTT. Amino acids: CASRPTSGGGGTQYF.

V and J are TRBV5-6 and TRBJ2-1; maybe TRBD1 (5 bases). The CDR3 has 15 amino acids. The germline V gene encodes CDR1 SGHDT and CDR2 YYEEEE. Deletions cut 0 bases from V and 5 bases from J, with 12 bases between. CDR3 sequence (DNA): TGTGCCAGCAGCTTGGCAGGGCTCGGACACAATGAGCAGTTCTTC. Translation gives CASSLAGLGHNEQFF.

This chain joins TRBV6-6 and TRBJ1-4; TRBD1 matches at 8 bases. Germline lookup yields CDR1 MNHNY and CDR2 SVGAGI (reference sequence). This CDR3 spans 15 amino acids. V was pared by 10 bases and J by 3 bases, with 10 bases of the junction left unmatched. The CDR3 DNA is TGTGCCACCGGGCTGGGACAGGAACCTAATGAAAAACTGTTTTTT. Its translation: CATGLGQEPNEKLFF.

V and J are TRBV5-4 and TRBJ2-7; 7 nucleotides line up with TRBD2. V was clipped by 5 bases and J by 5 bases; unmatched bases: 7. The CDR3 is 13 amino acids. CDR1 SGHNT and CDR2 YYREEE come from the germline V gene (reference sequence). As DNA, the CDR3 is TGTGCCAGCAGGGGGAGGGCCAGCAACGAGCAGTACTTC. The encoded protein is CASRGRASNEQYF.

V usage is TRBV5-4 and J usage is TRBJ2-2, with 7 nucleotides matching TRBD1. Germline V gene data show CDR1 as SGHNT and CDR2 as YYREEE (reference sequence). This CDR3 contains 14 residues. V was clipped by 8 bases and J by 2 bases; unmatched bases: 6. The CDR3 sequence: CASTGDRNTGELFF. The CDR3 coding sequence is TGTGCCAGTACAGGGGACCGTAACACCGGGGAGCTGTTTTTT.

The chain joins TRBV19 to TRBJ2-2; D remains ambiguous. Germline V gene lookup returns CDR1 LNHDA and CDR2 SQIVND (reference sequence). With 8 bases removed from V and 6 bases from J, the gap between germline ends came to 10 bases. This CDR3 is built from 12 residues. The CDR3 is CASSELAGELFF. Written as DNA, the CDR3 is TGTGCCAGTTCTGAGTTAGCCGGGGAGCTGTTTTTT.

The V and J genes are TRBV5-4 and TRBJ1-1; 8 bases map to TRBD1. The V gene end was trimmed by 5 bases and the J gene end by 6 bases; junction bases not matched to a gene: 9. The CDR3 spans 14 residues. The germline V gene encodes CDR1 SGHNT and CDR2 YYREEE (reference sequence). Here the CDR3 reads CASRRDRTYAEAFF. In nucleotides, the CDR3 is TGTGCCAGCAGGCGGGACAGGACGTACGCTGAAGCTTTCTTT.

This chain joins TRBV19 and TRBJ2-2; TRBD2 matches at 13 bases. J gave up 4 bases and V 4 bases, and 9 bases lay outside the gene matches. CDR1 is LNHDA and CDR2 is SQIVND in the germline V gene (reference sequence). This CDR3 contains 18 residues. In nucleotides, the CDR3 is TGTGCCAGTAGTACTGGACTAGCGGGAGATGGGGCCACCGGGGAGCTGTTTTTT. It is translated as CASSTGLAGDGATGELFF. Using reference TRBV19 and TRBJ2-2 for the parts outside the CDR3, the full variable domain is DGGITQSPKYLFRKEGQNVTLSCEQNLNHDAMYWYRQDPGQGLRLIYYSQIVNDFQKGDIAEGYSVSREKKESFPLTVTSAQKNPTAFYLCASSTGLAGDGATGELFFGEGSRLTVL.

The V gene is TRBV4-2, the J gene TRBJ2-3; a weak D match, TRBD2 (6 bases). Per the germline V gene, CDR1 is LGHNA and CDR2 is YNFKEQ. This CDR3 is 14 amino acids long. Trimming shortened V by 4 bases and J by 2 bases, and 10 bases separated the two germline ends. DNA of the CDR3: TGTGCCAGCAGCCCTGGACTACCCACAGATACGCAGTATTTT. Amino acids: CASSPGLPTDTQYF.

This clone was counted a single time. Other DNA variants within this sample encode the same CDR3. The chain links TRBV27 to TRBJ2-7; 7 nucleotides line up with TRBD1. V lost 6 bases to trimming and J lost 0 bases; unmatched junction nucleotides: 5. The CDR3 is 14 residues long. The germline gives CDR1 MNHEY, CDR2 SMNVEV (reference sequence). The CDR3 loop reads CASRAGTASYEQYF. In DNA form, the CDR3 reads TGTGCCAGCAGGGCCGGGACAGCCTCCTACGAGCAGTACTTC.

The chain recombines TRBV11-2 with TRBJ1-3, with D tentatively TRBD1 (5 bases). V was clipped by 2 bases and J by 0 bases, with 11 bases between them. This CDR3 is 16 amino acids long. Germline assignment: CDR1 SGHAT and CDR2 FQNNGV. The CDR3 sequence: CASSLRGVGSGNTIYF. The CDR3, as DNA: TGTGCCAGCAGCTTAAGGGGAGTAGGCTCTGGAAACACCATATATTTT.

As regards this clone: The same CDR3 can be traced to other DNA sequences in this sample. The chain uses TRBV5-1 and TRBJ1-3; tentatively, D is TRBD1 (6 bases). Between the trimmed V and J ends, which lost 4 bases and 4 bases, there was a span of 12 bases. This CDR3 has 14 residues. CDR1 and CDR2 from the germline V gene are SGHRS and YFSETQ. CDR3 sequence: CASSPGTGGNTIYF. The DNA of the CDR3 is TGCGCCAGCAGCCCGGGCACAGGGGGAAACACCATATATTTT.

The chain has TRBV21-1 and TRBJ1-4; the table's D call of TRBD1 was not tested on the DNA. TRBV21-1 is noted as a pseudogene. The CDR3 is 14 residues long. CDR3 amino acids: CAGASDRASEKLFF. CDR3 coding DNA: TGTGCCGGGGCCTCGGACAGGGCTTCCGAAAAACTGTTTTTT.

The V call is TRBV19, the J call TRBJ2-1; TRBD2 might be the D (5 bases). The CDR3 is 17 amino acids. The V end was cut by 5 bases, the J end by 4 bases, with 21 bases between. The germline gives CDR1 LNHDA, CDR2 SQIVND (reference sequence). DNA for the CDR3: TGTGCCAGTAGTCCGACTAAAGACTGGCGGATTTACAATGAGCAGTTCTTC. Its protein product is CASSPTKDWRIYNEQFF.

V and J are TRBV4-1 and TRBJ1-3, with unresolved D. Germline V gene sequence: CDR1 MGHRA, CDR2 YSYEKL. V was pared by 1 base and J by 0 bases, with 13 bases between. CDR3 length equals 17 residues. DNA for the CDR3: TGCGCCAGCAGCCAAGGTCCGATTCGGAACTCTGGAAACACCATATATTTT. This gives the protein CASSQGPIRNSGNTIYF.

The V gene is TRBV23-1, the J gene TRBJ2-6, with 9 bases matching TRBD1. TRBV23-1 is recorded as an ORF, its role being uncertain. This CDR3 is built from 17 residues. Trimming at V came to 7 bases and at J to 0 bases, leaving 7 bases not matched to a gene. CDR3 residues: CASIPGQGHSGANVLTF. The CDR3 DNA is TGCGCCAGCATTCCGGGACAGGGACACTCTGGGGCCAACGTCCTGACTTTC.

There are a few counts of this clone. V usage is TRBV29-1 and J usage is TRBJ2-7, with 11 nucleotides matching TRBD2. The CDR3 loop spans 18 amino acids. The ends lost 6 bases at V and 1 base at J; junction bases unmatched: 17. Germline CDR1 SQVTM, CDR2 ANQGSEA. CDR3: CSVIRVRTGTSGSYEQYF. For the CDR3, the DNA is TGCAGCGTGATCCGGGTAAGGACCGGGACTAGCGGTTCCTACGAGCAGTACTTC.